A selection of T cell receptor beta chains follows, all from one sample in a study of T cell responses to AZD1222 COVID-19 vaccine. The method was immunoSEQ multiplex PCR; TCRdb's version includes in-frame clones alone and lacks a portion of them. The data hold 130,000 or so clones, with over 90% observed a single time. The material sequenced was peripheral blood, taken on day 0 of AZD1222 vaccination. The receptors were gathered from an adult in good health. Each CDR3 is given without its conserved first and last residue. Fields, in order: V gene, J gene, CDR3 protein.

TRBV28,TRBJ2-1,ASSDTGSSYNEQF
TRBV11-2,TRBJ2-2,ASSTAYTGELF
TRBV10-3,TRBJ1-5,AIKGASNQPQH
TRBV6-5,TRBJ1-5,ASRPGQGRAQH
TRBV15,TRBJ2-1,ATSRVGLAGESEQF
TRBV5-1,TRBJ2-7,ASSLGQPTGNEQY
TRBV7-2,TRBJ1-2,ASSLSPGTGTGYT
TRBV27,TRBJ2-1,ASSDGTYNEQF
TRBV6-5,TRBJ1-2,ASSWDRGQGYT
TRBV27,TRBJ2-2,ASSDSPDTGELF
TRBV28,TRBJ1-6,ASRLYNNSPLH
TRBV27,TRBJ1-1,ASSSEQGVVTEAF
TRBV28,TRBJ2-7,ASGLAGSLGAYEQY
TRBV5-1,TRBJ2-3,ASSLTSGRSTDTQY
TRBV7-2,TRBJ2-5,ASSLEHISETQY
TRBV18,TRBJ1-1,ASSSDRQSEAF
TRBV27,TRBJ2-1,ASSLLAGGPGINEQF
TRBV4-1,TRBJ2-2,ASSLASTGELF
TRBV4-3,TRBJ1-1,ASSQVRGTEAF
TRBV10-3,TRBJ1-5,AIRVKLSRRRYSNQPQH
TRBV7-3,TRBJ2-2,ASSLYLTGELF
TRBV6-5,TRBJ2-7,ASKSDSAYEQY
TRBV4-1,TRBJ1-6,ASSQEPRSAGVPALH
TRBV4-1,TRBJ2-1,ASSQAEAGGAYNEQF
TRBV18,TRBJ2-7,ASSPRRSDNSYEQY